The following is a T cell receptor beta chain sequence with its context. What it recognizes is unknown. The source of the sample is a study of CD8 T cells in Susac syndrome. The V end lost 5 bases, the J end lost 1 base, and 11 bases lay between the germline ends. The CDR3 contains 14 residues. The RNA, roughly 0.5 to 1 ug, was put through reverse transcription using random hexamers. The immunoSEQ assay covered 54 Vbeta and 13 Jbeta segments for CDR3. MiXCR, run by TCRdb on the immunoSEQ multiplex PCR reads, gives a single entry per CDR3 protein. Of tens of thousands of distinct CDR3 sequences listed, roughly 95% are singletons. The study's findings and limits: An acknowledgment was made by the study that its TCR sequencing and HLA analysis involved relatively few individuals.

The origin of this receptor is a human donor with multiple sclerosis. The chain has TRBV12-3 or TRBV12-4 and TRBJ2-5, with D uncertain. Sequencing used CD4+ T cells from PBMCs. CDR3 in DNA: TGTGCCAGCAGTACAAGACGGTTCCAAGAGACCCAGTACTTC. Encoded protein: CASSTRRFQETQYF.